The rows below give T cell receptor beta chains drawn from one sample of a study of radiation and T cells in renal cell carcinoma. Measured with immunoSEQ multiplex PCR; TCRdb has only the in-frame clones, and not every one. This table has 100,000 to 150,000 clones, roughly four fifths appearing once. The sequencing here drew on blood, taken from a patient whose treatment included radiotherapy and nephrectomy. These receptors all stem from a man aged 45 to 65 with renal cell carcinoma. The conserved cysteine and the conserved F or W are not part of the CDR3 here. Each record gives: V gene, CDR3 protein.

>TRBV30
AWSAGQGRVQY
>TRBV4-2
ASSQVGRAGVPGTQY
>TRBV7-8
ASSFHAKGANTEAF
>TRBV27
ASSLYVEKDRGGYT
>TRBV10-3
AINRQGMNTEAF
>TRBV4-1
ASSQDRGTAMNTEAF
>TRBV12-5
ASGESDLNTEAF
>TRBV28
ASRQGFGQPQH
>TRBV5-6
ASSLQGGQNMNTEAF
>TRBV6-5
ASSGHRDNYNEQF
>TRBV30
AWSTPTGVAEAF
>TRBV29-1
SVRAGSLSGNTIY
>TRBV7-8
ASSAMGQGNNQPQH
>TRBV25-1
ASSLRDSYYGYT
>TRBV30
AWSPLTGANTEAF
>TRBV19
ASSKGIADSGYGYT
>TRBV2
ATSQQRLDTQY
>TRBV11-2
ASSTRTGGGTGELF
>TRBV7-2
ASSLVLGPSIGGYT
>TRBV9
ASSASGNTIY
>TRBV5-1
ASSLEEAGGHEQY
>TRBV4-1
ASSQVPGEGNTIY
>TRBV30
AWRRAEASMNTEAF
>TRBV7-9
ASSTTGTVIETQY
>TRBV7-9
ASSTRQGEGYT
>TRBV6-5
ASSYDGGNTIY
>TRBV23-1
ASSQSARDRVPSPSSDTQY
>TRBV15
ATSSPRAGGTEAF
>TRBV25-1
ASSEYQGADTEAF
>TRBV4-1
ASSRVGRSGTDTQY
>TRBV9
ASSLASLGSYNEQF
>TRBV30
AWSVGVGLEPQH
>TRBV9
ASSGAMVGETQY
>TRBV5-1
ASSLGTFSNVLT
>TRBV7-9
ASSLSAGNYGYT
>TRBV9
ASSVGPDTVYEQY
>TRBV4-3
ASSQDRWQGTDTQY
>TRBV18
ASSPTPGQVGSGANVLT
>TRBV2
ASSSRQTYNEQF
>TRBV19
ASSLRVGENQPQH
>TRBV27
ASSLGRLISDTQY
>TRBV5-1
ASSSATGEETQY
>TRBV5-1
ASSNDRGHRSQTQY
>TRBV18
ASSPPNEIATYEQY
>TRBV7-7
ASPGGTGAEQY